This TCR beta chain was sequenced for a study of blood T cell repertoires in COVID-19. Overall study context: Sites across the United States, Italy and Spain contributed samples from acute and convalescent COVID-19.

The germline V gene encodes CDR1 LNHDA and CDR2 SQIVND (reference sequence). The trim removed 7 bases at V and 4 bases at J, leaving 7 bases unmatched. The CDR3 extends over 15 amino acids. Seattle's enrolled individuals joined amid active infection and were then monitored longitudinally. In the original analysis: Amplification of reference gene primers provided the estimated nucleated cell counts. Profiling relied on immunoSEQ multiplex PCR, and the TCRdb table lists in-frame clones only, not all of them. V, J and clone size are those of that table, while D and trimming were read from the DNA. The sample has around 300,000 clones; roughly 90% are singletons.

Material: peripheral blood. The V call is TRBV19, the J call TRBJ2-1; 10 bases are a match to TRBD1. This sequence was found in a woman in her twenties or thirties with COVID-19, enrolled during active disease. The DNA for the CDR3 is TGTGCCAGTATGTACGCGGGACAGGGGTACAATGAGCAGTTCTTC. This codes for CASMYAGQGYNEQFF.